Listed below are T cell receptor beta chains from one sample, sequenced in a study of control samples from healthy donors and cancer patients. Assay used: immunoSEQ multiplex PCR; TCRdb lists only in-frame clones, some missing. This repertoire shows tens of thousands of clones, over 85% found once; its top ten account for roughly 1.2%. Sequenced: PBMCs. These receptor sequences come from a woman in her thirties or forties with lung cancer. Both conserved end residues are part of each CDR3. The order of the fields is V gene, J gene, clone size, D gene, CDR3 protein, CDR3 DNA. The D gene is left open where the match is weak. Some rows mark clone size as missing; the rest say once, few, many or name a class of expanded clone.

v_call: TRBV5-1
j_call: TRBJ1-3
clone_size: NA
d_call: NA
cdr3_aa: CASSFEGSSGNTIYF
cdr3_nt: TGCGCCAGCAGCTTTGAGGGTAGCTCTGGAAACACCATATATTTT

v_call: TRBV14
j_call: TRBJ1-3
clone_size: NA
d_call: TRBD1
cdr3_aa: CASSQVGRGLSGNTIYF
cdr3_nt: TGTGCCAGCAGCCAAGTCGGCAGGGGGCTGTCTGGAAACACCATATATTTT

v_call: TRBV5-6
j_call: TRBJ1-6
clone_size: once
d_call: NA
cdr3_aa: CASSLVEGIYNSPLHF
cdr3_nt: TGTGCCAGCAGCTTGGTGGAAGGAATATATAATTCACCCCTCCACTTT

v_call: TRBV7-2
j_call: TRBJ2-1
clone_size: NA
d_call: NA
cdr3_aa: CASSLRETRPGEQFF
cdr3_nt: TGTGCCAGCAGCTTACGGGAGACACGCCCCGGTGAGCAGTTCTTC

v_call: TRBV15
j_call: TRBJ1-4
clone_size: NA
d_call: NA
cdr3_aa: CATRSATNEKLFF
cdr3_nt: TGTGCCACCCGGAGTGCAACTAATGAAAAACTGTTTTTT

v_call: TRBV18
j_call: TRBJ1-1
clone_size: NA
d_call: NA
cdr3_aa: CASSPTEEGTEAFF
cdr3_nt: TGTGCCAGCTCACCAACCGAAGAAGGGACTGAAGCTTTCTTT

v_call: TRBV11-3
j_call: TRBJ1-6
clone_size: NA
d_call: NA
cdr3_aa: CASSPSTGIGSPLHF
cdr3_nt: TGTGCCAGCAGCCCCTCCACAGGGATCGGCTCACCCCTCCACTTT

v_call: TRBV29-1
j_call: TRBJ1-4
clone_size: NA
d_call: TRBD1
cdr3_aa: CSVRSGGLPNEKLFF
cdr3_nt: TGCAGCGTGCGATCAGGGGGACTGCCTAATGAAAAACTGTTTTTT

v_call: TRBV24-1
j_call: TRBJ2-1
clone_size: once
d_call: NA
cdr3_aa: CATSDTPQGNEQFF
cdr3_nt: TGTGCCACCAGTGATACACCTCAAGGGAATGAGCAGTTCTTC

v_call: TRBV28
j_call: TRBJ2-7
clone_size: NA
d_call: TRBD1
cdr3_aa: CASRPNRGEQYF
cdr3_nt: TGTGCCAGCAGACCTAACAGGGGCGAGCAGTACTTC

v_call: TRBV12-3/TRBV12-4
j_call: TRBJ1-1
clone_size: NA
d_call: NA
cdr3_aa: CASSLHFSTEAFF
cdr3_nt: TGTGCCAGCAGCCTTCATTTCAGTACTGAAGCTTTCTTT

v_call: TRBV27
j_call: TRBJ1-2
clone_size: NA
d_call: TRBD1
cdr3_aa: CASRGQFYGYTF
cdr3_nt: TGTGCCAGCAGGGGACAGTTCTATGGCTACACCTTC

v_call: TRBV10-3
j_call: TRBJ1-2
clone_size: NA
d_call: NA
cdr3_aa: CAISGLGWVYGYTF
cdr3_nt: TGTGCCATCAGTGGTCTTGGCTGGGTCTATGGCTACACCTTC

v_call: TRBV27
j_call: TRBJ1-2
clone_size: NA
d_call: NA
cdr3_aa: CASSLGLGDYGYTF
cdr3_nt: TGTGCCAGCAGTTTAGGGTTAGGGGACTATGGCTACACCTTC

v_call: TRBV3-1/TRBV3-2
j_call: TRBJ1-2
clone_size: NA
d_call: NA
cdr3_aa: CASSPRQAAYGYTF
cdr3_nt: TGTGCCAGCAGCCCACGACAGGCCGCCTATGGCTACACCTTC

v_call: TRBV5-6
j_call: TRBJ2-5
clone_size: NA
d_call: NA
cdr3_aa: CASSEDGLVWEQYF
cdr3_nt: TGTGCCAGCAGCGAGGACGGGCTCGTTTGGGAGCAGTACTTC

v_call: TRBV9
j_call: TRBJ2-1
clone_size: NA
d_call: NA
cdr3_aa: CASSADYREGEQFF
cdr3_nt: TGTGCCAGCAGCGCTGATTACAGGGAAGGCGAGCAGTTCTTC

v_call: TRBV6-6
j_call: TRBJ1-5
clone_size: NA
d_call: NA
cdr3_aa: CASSYPDRLNQPQHF
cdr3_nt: TGTGCCAGCAGTTATCCCGACAGACTCAATCAGCCCCAGCATTTT

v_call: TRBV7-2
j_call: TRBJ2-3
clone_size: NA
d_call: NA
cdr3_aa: CASSLEVADTQYF
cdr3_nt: TGTGCCAGCAGCTTAGAGGTCGCAGATACGCAGTATTTT

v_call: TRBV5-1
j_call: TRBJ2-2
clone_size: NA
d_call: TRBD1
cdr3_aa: CASSWGQGVAGELFF
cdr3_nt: TGCGCCAGCAGCTGGGGACAGGGGGTCGCCGGGGAGCTGTTTTTT

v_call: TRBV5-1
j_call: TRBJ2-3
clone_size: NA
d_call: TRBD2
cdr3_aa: CASSSIGTSGGTDTQYF
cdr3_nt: TGCGCCAGCAGCTCCATAGGGACTAGCGGGGGCACAGATACGCAGTATTTT

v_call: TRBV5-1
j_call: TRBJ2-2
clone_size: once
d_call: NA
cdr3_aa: CASSYTGRTGELFF
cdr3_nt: TGCGCCAGCAGTTACACTGGCCGGACCGGGGAGCTGTTTTTT

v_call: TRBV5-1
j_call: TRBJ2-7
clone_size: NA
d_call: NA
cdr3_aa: CASSPYMAYEQYF
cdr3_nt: TGCGCCAGCAGCCCGTACATGGCCTACGAGCAGTACTTC

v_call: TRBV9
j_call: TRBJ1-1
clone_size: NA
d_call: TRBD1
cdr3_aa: CASSLRGQGKGEAFF
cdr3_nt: TGTGCCAGCAGCTTAAGAGGACAGGGAAAAGGTGAAGCTTTCTTT

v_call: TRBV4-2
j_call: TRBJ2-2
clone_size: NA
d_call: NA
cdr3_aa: CASSPLEGELFF
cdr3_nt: TGTGCCAGCAGCCCCCTGGAGGGGGAGCTGTTTTTT

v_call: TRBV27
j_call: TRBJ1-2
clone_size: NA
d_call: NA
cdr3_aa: CASSPVGGGRSGYTF
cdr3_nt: TGTGCCAGCAGCCCCGTGGGGGGGGGAAGGAGTGGCTACACCTTC

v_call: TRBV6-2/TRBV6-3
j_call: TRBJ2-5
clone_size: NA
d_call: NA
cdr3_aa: CASSYSGFGGETQYF
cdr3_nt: TGTGCCAGCAGTTACTCGGGGTTCGGGGGAGAGACCCAGTACTTC

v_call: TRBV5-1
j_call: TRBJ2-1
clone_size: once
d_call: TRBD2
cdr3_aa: CASSPGLVVGNEQFF
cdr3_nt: TGCGCCAGCAGCCCAGGACTAGTAGTCGGCAATGAGCAGTTCTTC

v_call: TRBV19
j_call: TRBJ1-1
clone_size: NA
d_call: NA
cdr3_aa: CASSSTENTEAFF
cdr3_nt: TGTGCCAGTAGCTCAACAGAGAACACTGAAGCTTTCTTT

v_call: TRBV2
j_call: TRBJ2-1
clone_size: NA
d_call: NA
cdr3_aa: CASSDGGTSTAPTSFF
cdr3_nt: TGTGCCAGCAGTGATGGGGGGACTTCCACAGCTCCTACAAGTTTCTTC

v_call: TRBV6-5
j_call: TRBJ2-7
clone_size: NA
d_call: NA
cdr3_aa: CASSYSRAAWYF
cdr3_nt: TGTGCCAGCAGTTACTCGAGGGCAGCTTGGTACTTC

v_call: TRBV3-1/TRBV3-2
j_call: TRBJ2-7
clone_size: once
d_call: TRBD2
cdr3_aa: CASSQFSTSGGLINNKLVGLEQYF
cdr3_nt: TGTGCCAGCAGCCAATTTTCGACTAGCGGGGGTTTAATTAATAATAAGCTCGTCGGACTCGAGCAGTACTTC

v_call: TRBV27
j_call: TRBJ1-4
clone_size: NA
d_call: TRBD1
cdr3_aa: CASSRDRGRANEKLFF
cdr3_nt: TGTGCCAGCAGCCGGGACAGGGGGCGAGCTAATGAAAAACTGTTTTTT

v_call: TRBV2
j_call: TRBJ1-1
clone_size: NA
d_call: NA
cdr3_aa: CASSAVSPEAFF
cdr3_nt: TGTGCCAGCAGTGCGGTTAGCCCTGAAGCTTTCTTT

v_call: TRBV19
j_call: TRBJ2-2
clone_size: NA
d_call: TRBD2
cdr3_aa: CASRALAANTGELFF
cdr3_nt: TGTGCCAGTAGGGCACTAGCGGCGAACACCGGGGAGCTGTTTTTT

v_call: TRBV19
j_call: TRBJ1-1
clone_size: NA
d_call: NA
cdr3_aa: CASSIEHGEAFF
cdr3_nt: TGTGCCAGTAGTATAGAGCACGGTGAAGCTTTCTTT

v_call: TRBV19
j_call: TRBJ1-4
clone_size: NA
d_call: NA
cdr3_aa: CASSTKDWQLFF
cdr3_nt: TGTGCCAGTAGTACTAAAGACTGGCAGTTGTTTTTT

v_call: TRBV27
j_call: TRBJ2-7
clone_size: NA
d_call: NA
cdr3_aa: CASSWLGVDEQYF
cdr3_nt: TGTGCCAGCAGTTGGTTAGGTGTTGACGAGCAGTACTTC

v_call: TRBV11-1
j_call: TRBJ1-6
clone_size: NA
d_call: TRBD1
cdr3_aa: CASSLAGTGLYSPLHF
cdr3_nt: TGTGCCAGCAGCTTAGCTGGGACAGGGTTATATTCACCCCTCCACTTT

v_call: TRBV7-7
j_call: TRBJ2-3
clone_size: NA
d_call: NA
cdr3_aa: CASSRDSADTQYF
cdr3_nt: TGTGCTAGCAGCCGGGACTCAGCAGATACGCAGTATTTT

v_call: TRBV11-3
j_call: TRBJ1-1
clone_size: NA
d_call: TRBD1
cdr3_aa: CASSSGQGGTEAFF
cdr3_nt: TGTGCCAGCAGCTCGGGACAGGGAGGCACTGAAGCTTTCTTT

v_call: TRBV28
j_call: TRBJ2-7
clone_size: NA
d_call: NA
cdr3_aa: CASSASLSSYEQYF
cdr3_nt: TGTGCCAGCAGCGCCTCATTATCCTCCTACGAGCAGTACTTC

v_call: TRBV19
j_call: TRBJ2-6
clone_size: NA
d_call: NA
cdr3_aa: CASSAFSGIFNGANVLTF
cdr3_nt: TGTGCCAGTAGTGCGTTTTCAGGAATCTTCAACGGGGCCAACGTCCTGACTTTC

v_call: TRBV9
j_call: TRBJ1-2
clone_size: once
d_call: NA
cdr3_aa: CASSVADGKYGYTF
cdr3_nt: TGTGCCAGCAGCGTAGCTGACGGGAAATATGGCTACACCTTC

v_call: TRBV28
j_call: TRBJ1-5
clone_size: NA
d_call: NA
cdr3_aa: CASSLYRDSNQPQHF
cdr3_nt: TGTGCCAGCAGTTTATACAGGGATAGCAATCAGCCCCAGCATTTT

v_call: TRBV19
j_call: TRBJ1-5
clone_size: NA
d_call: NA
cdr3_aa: CASSIGTYVENNQPQHF
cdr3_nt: TGTGCCAGTAGTATTGGGACTTATGTTGAAAACAATCAGCCCCAGCATTTT

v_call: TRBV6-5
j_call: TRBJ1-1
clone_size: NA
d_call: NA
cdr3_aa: CASSYPGEGTEAFF
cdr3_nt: TGTGCCAGCAGTTATCCAGGGGAGGGCACTGAAGCTTTCTTT

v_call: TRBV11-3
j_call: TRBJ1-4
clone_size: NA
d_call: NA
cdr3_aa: CASSLRALSEKLFF
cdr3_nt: TGTGCCAGCAGCTTAAGGGCGTTGAGTGAAAAACTGTTTTTT

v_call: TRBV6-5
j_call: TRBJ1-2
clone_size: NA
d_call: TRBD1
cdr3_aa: CATGPGQDTYGYTF
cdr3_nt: TGTGCCACCGGACCGGGACAGGATACCTATGGCTACACCTTC

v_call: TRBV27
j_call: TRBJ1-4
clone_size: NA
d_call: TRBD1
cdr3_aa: CASSQQGGNEKLFF
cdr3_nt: TGTGCCAGCAGCCAACAGGGGGGGAATGAAAAACTGTTTTTT

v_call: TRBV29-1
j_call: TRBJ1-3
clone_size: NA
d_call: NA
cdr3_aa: CSVVRGTGSGNTIYF
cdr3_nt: TGCAGCGTTGTAAGGGGCACCGGCTCTGGAAACACCATATATTTT

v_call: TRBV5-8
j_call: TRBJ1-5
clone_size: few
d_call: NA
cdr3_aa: CASSFQLTQHF
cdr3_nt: TGTGCCAGCAGCTTTCAACTTACCCAGCATTTT

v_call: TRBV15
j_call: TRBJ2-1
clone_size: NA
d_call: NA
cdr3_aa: CATSRGVNEQFF
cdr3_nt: TGTGCCACCAGCAGAGGAGTCAATGAGCAGTTCTTC

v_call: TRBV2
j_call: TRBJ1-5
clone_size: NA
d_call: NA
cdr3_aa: CASSTLGGNQPQHF
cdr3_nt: TGTGCCAGCAGTACTTTGGGGGGTAATCAGCCCCAGCATTTT

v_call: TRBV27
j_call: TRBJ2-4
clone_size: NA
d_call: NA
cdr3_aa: CATANGAENIQYF
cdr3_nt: TGTGCCACCGCGAACGGGGCCGAAAACATTCAGTACTTC